Listed below are T cell receptor beta chains from one sample, sequenced in a study of human T cells and chemical hapten exposure. MiXCR, applied by TCRdb to the RACE reads, yields one record per CDR3 protein. The data contain around 380,000 distinct CDR3 sequences, over 5% of them singletons. Source: whole blood, taken in connection with sensitization to the hapten diphenylcyclopropenone (DPC). Every receptor here comes from a young woman with alopecia areata. Some clones in this sample may be carry-over from other donors' samples. The CDR3 runs from the conserved cysteine through the conserved F or W. The D gene is left open where the match is weak. Clone size is shown for a subset of rows, as once, few, many or a class of expanded clone.

-	TRBV20-1	-	TRBJ2-7	TGCAGTGCTAGTGGGGGGCTTAGCTCCTACGAGCAGTACTTC	CSASGGLSSYEQYF
-	TRBV12-3/TRBV12-4	many	TRBJ2-3	TGTGCCAGCAGCGGGGTCACAGATACGCAGTATTTT	CASSGVTDTQYF
TRBD1	TRBV3-1	many	TRBJ1-2	TGTGCCAGCAGCCAAGGACAGGGTCCCTATGGCTACACCTTC	CASSQGQGPYGYTF
TRBD1	TRBV20-1	few	TRBJ1-1	TGCAGTGCTAGAGATGATGGGACAGGGTTCACTGAAGCTTTCTTT	CSARDDGTGFTEAFF
-	TRBV6-2/TRBV6-3	many	TRBJ1-5	TGTGCCAGCAATTTACGTTCTCCGGGGCGGCAGCCCCAGCATTTT	CASNLRSPGRQPQHF
TRBD1	TRBV12-3/TRBV12-4	few	TRBJ2-7	TGTGCCAGCAAACTTCAGACCCCGGGGACAGGGGAGGGTTACGAGCAGTACTTC	CASKLQTPGTGEGYEQYF
TRBD1	TRBV7-9	few	TRBJ1-3	TGTGCCAGCAGCTTGGATAACTTTAATCAGGGGGTACGAGTAAACACCATATATTTT	CASSLDNFNQGVRVNTIYF
-	TRBV6-1	-	TRBJ1-5	TGTGCCAGCAGTGAAGTTTGGGTTAGCAATCAGCCCCAGCATTTT	CASSEVWVSNQPQHF
-	TRBV2	-	TRBJ2-5	TGTGCCAGCAGTGAAGGGGTCGGAGAGACCCAGTACTTC	CASSEGVGETQYF
TRBD1	TRBV6-5	many	TRBJ2-7	TGTGCCAGCAGTTCGGACAGGGTGGGCTACGAGCAGTACTTC	CASSSDRVGYEQYF
TRBD1	TRBV4-3	few	TRBJ1-2	TGCGCCAGCAGCCAAGGGACAGGGGAGGGGTACTATGGCTACACCTTC	CASSQGTGEGYYGYTF
TRBD2	TRBV6-8	many	TRBJ2-3	TGTGCCAGCAGACTCGCGCTAGCGGAGATCACAGATACGCAGTATTTT	CASRLALAEITDTQYF
TRBD1	TRBV5-1	few	TRBJ2-1	TGCGCCAGCAGCCCCGGGACAGGGGGCTTAAATGAGCAGTTCTTC	CASSPGTGGLNEQFF
TRBD2	TRBV12-3/TRBV12-4	few	TRBJ2-3	TGTGCCAGCAGTGACCACCCCAGCGGGGGTAAAGATACGCAGTATTTT	CASSDHPSGGKDTQYF
TRBD1	TRBV7-9	many	TRBJ2-1	TGTGCCAGCAGCTCTACCCTGACAGGGCAACCTTACAATGAGCAGTTCTTC	CASSSTLTGQPYNEQFF
-	TRBV5-4	-	TRBJ2-2	TGTGCCAGCAGCTCAGACGCGAACACCGGGGAGCTGTTTTTT	CASSSDANTGELFF
TRBD1	TRBV28	-	TRBJ1-2	TGTGCCAGCAGTCCCCCGGACAGGGACGGCTACACCTTC	CASSPPDRDGYTF
-	TRBV2	-	TRBJ2-6	TGTGCCAGCGGGATGGTTTCTGGGGCCAACGTCCTGACTTTC	CASGMVSGANVLTF
-	TRBV28	many	TRBJ1-2	TGTGCCAGCAGTTCCGGCGACAGTAACTATGGCTACACCTTC	CASSSGDSNYGYTF
-	TRBV29-1	many	TRBJ2-5	TGCAGCGTTTGGGGGCAAGAGACCCAGTACTTC	CSVWGQETQYF
-	TRBV11-2	-	TRBJ2-1	TGTGCCAGCAGCTTAGACGGGGACTGGGTTATGAACAATGAGCAGTTCTTC	CASSLDGDWVMNNEQFF
TRBD2	TRBV4-2	-	TRBJ2-2	TGTGCCAGCAGCCAAGATCTAGCGGGGGGCCCGACCGGGGAGCTGTTTTTT	CASSQDLAGGPTGELFF